This T cell receptor beta chain was sequenced in a study of T cells in Graves' hyperthyroidism and ophthalmopathy. Looked up from germline, CDR1 is MDHEN and CDR2 is SYDVKM. The germline V and J ends were trimmed by 7 bases and 5 bases, with 11 bases remaining between them. This CDR3 contains 12 residues. What was amplified from RNA transcripts were TCR beta CDR3 regions. Carried out on the TCR CDR3, a first-round RT-PCR used the HTBI primer set. TCRdb re-analysed the multiplex PCR reads in MiXCR, keeping a single row per CDR3 protein. The sample yields around 360,000 distinct CDR3 sequences, approximately 14% seen once. Study findings and constraints: By a 13 V-J model, ophthalmopathy was set apart from stable hyperthyroidism.

This clonotype was seen ten or more times. The antigen is undetermined. Sequenced sample: blood. The rearrangement links TRBV28 to TRBJ2-5; a possible D gene is TRBD2 (6 bases). The sequence was collected from a woman in her fifties or sixties with Graves' ophthalmopathy. CDR3 sequence: CASTPAGETQYF. In DNA form, the CDR3 reads TGTGCCAGCACCCCCGCGGGGGAGACCCAGTACTTC.